Below, 5 T cell receptor beta chains from the same sample are listed, as sequenced in a study of blood T cells in healthy people across ages. A second PCR, run for about 7 to 11 cycles, used a sample-barcoded 5' primer plus a J-beta primer mix. Each CDR3 protein is one row after TCRdb ran MiXCR on the 5' RACE reads. The sample consists of more than 1.4 million distinct CDR3 sequences, roughly 45% of them appearing once. The sample taken for sequencing was blood. These receptors were obtained from a woman aged 18-30 years in good health.

The chain employs TRBV20-1 and TRBJ1-4, with no clear D. Trimming cost V 5 bases and J 6 bases, with 16 bases left between them. CDR1 is DFQATT and CDR2 is SNEGSKA in the germline V gene (reference sequence). The CDR3 is made up of 14 amino acids. The CDR3 coding sequence is TGCAGTGCTCCAGGTGCGGGTAGGGATGAAAAACTGTTTTTT. Its translation is CSAPGAGRDEKLFF.

The chain recombines TRBV30 with TRBJ2-4; TRBD1 matches at 7 bases. The CDR3 is 12 residues long. CDR1 and CDR2 (germline): GTSNPN, SVGIG (reference sequence). Losses at the gene ends were 2 bases for V and 13 bases for J; bases not matched to a gene: 8. The CDR3, as DNA: TGTGCCTGGAGTACGACAGGGTTTGTGCAGTACTTC. Protein sequence: CAWSTTGFVQYF.

This clonotype was counted between two and nine times. The J gene is TRBJ2-2, the V gene TRBV7-2; 7 nucleotides match TRBD1. The CDR3 covers 15 residues. CDR1 is SGHTA, CDR2 FQGNSA, per germline. The V gene end was trimmed by 4 bases and the J gene end by 9 bases; junction bases not matched to a gene: 11. This CDR3 is CASSSDMGQTRELFF. The CDR3 DNA is TGTGCCAGCAGCTCGGATATGGGACAGACAAGGGAGCTGTTTTTT.

This clonotype was observed a few times. V and J are TRBV21-1 and TRBJ1-5. TRBV21-1 is deemed a pseudogene. This CDR3 comprises 15 residues. The CDR3 spells CASSKAWPGNQPQHF. CDR3 bases: TGTGCCAGCAGCAAAGCATGGCCAGGCAATCAGCCCCAGCATTTT.

On this clonotype: A much more abundant neighbour one base away suggests this may be a read error. The chain carries TRBV6-1 and TRBJ2-5; D not resolved. The CDR3 covers 10 residues. V lost 8 bases and J 2 bases, leaving 3 bases between the germline ends. Germline V CDR1 and CDR2: MNHNS, SASEGT. The CDR3: CASAQETQYF. CDR3 DNA: TGTGCCAGCGCACAAGAGACCCAGTACTTC.